This record concerns one TCR beta chain sequence. Sequenced by immunoSEQ multiplex PCR; TCRdb stores in-frame clones only, minus some. The sample gives about 250,000 clones, 90% of which show up once; around 2.3% is in the top ten. The sample originates from a study of blood T cell repertoires in COVID-19. The overall study: T cells, B-cell-depleted T cells, or PBMCs provided the cDNA or gDNA that served as material.

Recruited during active infection, patients (from Seattle) were subsequently followed longitudinally. This TCR came from a woman between 55 and 75 years old with COVID-19, enrolled during active disease. Sequenced input: peripheral blood.

CDR3 sequence: CASSFIRTSGGYEQYF. The DNA for the CDR3 is TGTGCCAGCAGCTTCATCCGGACTAGCGGGGGTTACGAGCAGTACTTC. The J gene is TRBJ2-7, the V gene TRBV11-2, with 13 bases fitting TRBD2. CDR1 is SGHAT, CDR2 FQNNGV, per germline. V shed 3 bases and J 4 bases; nucleotides not matched to a gene: 6. The CDR3 spans 16 residues.